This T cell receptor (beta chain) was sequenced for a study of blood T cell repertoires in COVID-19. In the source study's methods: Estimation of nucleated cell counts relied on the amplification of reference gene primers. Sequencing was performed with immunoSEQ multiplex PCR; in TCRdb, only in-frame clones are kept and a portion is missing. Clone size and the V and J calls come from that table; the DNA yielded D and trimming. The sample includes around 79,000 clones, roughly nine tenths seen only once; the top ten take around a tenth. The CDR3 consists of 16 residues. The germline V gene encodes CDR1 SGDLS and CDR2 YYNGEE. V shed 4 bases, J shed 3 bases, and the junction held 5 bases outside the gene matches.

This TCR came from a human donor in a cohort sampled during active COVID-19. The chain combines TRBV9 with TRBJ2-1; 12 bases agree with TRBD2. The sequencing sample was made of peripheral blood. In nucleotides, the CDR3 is TGTGCCAGCAGCTTTCGGACTAGCGGGGACTACAATGAGCAGTTCTTC. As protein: CASSFRTSGDYNEQFF.